The present entry profiles one T cell receptor (beta chain) with its context. Trimming stripped 3 bases from V and 7 bases from J, with 20 bases between. This CDR3 has 15 residues. Per germline, CDR1 SGDLS and CDR2 YYNGEE. Repertoires were generated with immunoSEQ multiplex PCR, while TCRdb's copy carries only in-frame clones and drops some. The sample holds about 9,700 clones, nearly 80% seen once. The data derive from a study of T cell clonotyping in hematopoietic cell transplantation. J is TRBJ2-7 and V is TRBV9; possibly TRBD2 for D (7 bases). The sequence derives from a male patient aged 35-55 years who had an allogeneic stem cell transplant from a related donor, so the T cells may come from the graft donor. Some clones in this sample may be carry-over from other donors' samples. The sample here was PBMCs, taken 180 days after allogeneic stem cell transplant. CDR3 residues: CASSAYGGLGGEQYF. CDR3 nucleotides: TGTGCCAGCAGCGCGTACGGGGGGCTGGGGGGAGAGCAGTACTTC.